The sequence of this TCR beta chain was determined in a study of identical twins. Study conclusions and caveats: Insertions ran lower in abundant cord blood beta clonotypes, though not in memory repertoires. Weaker excess sharing between twins was seen in beta out-of-frame sequences.

Template switching (which added a universal primer site) was used, and cDNA carried unique molecular identifiers. Each CDR3 protein gets one entry after TCRdb re-called the 5' RACE reads with MiXCR. The sample consists of 200,000 to 250,000 distinct CDR3 sequences, approximately 7% of them appearing once. Germline CDR1 and CDR2: SEHNR and FQNEAQ (reference sequence). Trimming cost V 1 base and J 2 bases, with 12 bases left between them. The CDR3 is 15 residues long. Concerning this clonotype itself: The antigen is undetermined.

The data were also submitted as part of a second study, on yellow fever vaccine responses in identical twins.

The chain is built from TRBV7-9 and TRBJ2-7; D is perhaps TRBD2 (5 bases). This receptor was taken from a woman between 18 and 29 years old in good health. The sample was memory (CD45RO+) T cells sorted from blood. DNA of the CDR3: TGTGCCAGCAGCTTAGAACAGCGGTCGGCCTACGAGCAGTACTTC. Its protein product is CASSLEQRSAYEQYF.